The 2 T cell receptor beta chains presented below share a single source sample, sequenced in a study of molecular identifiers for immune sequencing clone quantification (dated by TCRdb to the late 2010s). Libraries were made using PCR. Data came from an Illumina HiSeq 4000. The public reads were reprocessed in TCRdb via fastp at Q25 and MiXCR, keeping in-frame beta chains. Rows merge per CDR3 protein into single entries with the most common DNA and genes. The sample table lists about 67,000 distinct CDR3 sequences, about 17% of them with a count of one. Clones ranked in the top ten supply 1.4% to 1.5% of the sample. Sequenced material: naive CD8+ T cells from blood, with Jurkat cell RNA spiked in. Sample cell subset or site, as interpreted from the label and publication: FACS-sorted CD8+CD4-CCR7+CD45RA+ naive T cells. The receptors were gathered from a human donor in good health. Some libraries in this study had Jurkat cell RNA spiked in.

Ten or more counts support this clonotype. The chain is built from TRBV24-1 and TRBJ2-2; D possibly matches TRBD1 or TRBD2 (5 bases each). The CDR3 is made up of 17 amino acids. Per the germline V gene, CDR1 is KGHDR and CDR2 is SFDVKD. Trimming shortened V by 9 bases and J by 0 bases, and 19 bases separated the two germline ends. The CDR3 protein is CATGTGTLGPNTGELFF. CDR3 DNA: TGTGCCACCGGAACCGGGACGTTGGGTCCGAACACCGGGGAGCTGTTTTTT.

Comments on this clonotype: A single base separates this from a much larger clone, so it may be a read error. The CDR3 protein is CSVLPSGDFSEQFF. The CDR3 DNA sequence: TGCAGCGTTCTTCCGAGCGGAGATTTCAGTGAGCAGTTCTTC. V is TRBV29-1 and J is TRBJ2-1; weak D call: TRBD2 (5 bases). CDR1 SQVTM and CDR2 ANQGSEA come from the germline V gene. Trimming shortened V by 5 bases and J by 9 bases, and 20 bases separated the two germline ends. The CDR3 loop spans 14 amino acids.